This T cell receptor (beta chain) derives from a study of blood T cell repertoires in COVID-19. Study-level background: The origin of the acute and convalescent COVID-19 samples was the United States, Italy and Spain. Sources were T cells, B-cell-depleted T cells, or PBMCs; the material itself was cDNA or gDNA.

As processed by the authors: How many nucleated cells were present was estimated from reference gene primer amplification. TCRdb keeps only in-frame clones here, not all; method: immunoSEQ multiplex PCR. V, J and clone size reflect that table, while D and trimming were determined from the DNA. The repertoire holds 150,000 to 200,000 clones, with 85% to 90% as singletons. V gave up 5 bases and J gave up 5 bases, with 17 bases separating them. This CDR3 is 15 amino acids long. Per the germline V gene, CDR1 is SGHRS and CDR2 is YFSETQ. The TCR was taken from a person between 65 and 80 years old with COVID-19, enrolled during active disease. The V gene is TRBV5-1, the J gene TRBJ2-1, with D tentatively TRBD2 (6 bases). Material for sequencing was peripheral blood. In DNA, the CDR3 is TGCGCCAGCAGTGTCCTACGGGAGTCCCACAATGAGCAGTTCTTC. This encodes CASSVLRESHNEQFF. The full variable domain, completed using reference TRBV5-1 and TRBJ2-1, is KAGVTQTPRYLIKTRGQQVTLSCSPISGHRSVSWYQQTPGQGLQFLFEYFSETQRNKGNFPGRFSGRQFSNSRSEMNVSTLELGDSALYLCASSVLRESHNEQFFGPGTRLTVL.